Shown below are 18 T cell receptor beta chains from a single sample sequenced in a study of graft-versus-host responses after intestinal transplantation (dated by TCRdb to the early 2020s). Per the publication, the time point label means: cells obtained before transplantation from donor or recipient. Their antigen targets remain unknown. Libraries came from the immunoSEQ multiplex PCR assay. TCRdb carries this immuneACCESS record with in-frame sequences only. Its versions omit some clonotypes, under half of them owing to an unresolved V gene in the studies checked, with the rest unexplained. The sample table holds some 110,000 clones, of which 93% were seen once. The top ten clonotypes cover approximately 1% of the sample. The sequenced sample was unstimulated CD8+ T cells sorted from spleen or lymph node cells, obtained before transplant. Receptors originate from a human donor who was the organ donor for an intestinal transplant.

This chain links TRBV4-1 with TRBJ2-1; the match to TRBD2 covers 7 bases. Trimming at V came to 2 bases and at J to 7 bases, leaving 11 bases not matched to a gene. Germline CDR1 is MGHRA and CDR2 is YSYEKL. The CDR3 runs 16 residues. The CDR3 DNA follows: TGCGCCAGCAGCCAACCTTCAGCGGGAACTAGGAATGAGCAGTTCTTC. As protein: CASSQPSAGTRNEQFF.

The V gene is TRBV21-1, the J gene TRBJ2-5; the table's D call, TRBD1, was not checked against the DNA. TRBV21-1 counts as a pseudogene. This CDR3 comprises 16 residues. CDR3 loop: CASSKGGQGARETQYF. The DNA of the CDR3 is TGTGCCAGCAGCAAAGGAGGACAGGGGGCTAGGGAGACCCAGTACTTC.

This chain connects TRBV9 to TRBJ1-2; 7 bases agree with TRBD1. V trimming: 3 bases; J trimming: 2 bases; junction bases outside the gene matches: 4. This CDR3 has 14 residues. The germline gives CDR1 SGDLS, CDR2 YYNGEE. In DNA form, the CDR3 reads TGTGCCAGCAGCGGAAGACAGGGCAACTATGGCTACACCTTC. Amino acids: CASSGRQGNYGYTF.

As for this clone: Other DNA sequences of this sample code for an identical CDR3. The rearrangement uses TRBV12-5 and TRBJ2-7; possibly TRBD1 for D (6 bases). The V and J ends lost 5 bases and 3 bases respectively, with 8 bases between them. The CDR3 contains 12 residues. Germline V gives CDR1 LGHNT, CDR2 FRNRAP. The CDR3 DNA reads as TGTGCTAGTGGTCAGGGGCGCTACGAGCAGTACTTC. Translation gives CASGQGRYEQYF.

CDR3 nucleotide sequence: TGTGCCAGCAGCGGATCGCGCGGGGACACTGAAGCTTTCTTT. It codes for CASSGSRGDTEAFF. The V gene is TRBV9, the J gene TRBJ1-1; the D is unclear. Germline V CDR1 and CDR2: SGDLS, YYNGEE. The CDR3 has 14 residues. Trimming shortened V by 3 bases and J by 3 bases, and 12 bases separated the two germline ends.

This chain connects TRBV29-1 to TRBJ2-1; 7 bases match TRBD1. In germline, CDR1 is SQVTM, CDR2 ANQGSEA. V lost 8 bases, J lost 0 bases, and 7 bases stayed unmatched. The CDR3 extends over 14 amino acids. The CDR3 bases are TGCAGCCAGGGGGAAGGCAACTCCTACAATGAGCAGTTCTTC. Its translation: CSQGEGNSYNEQFF.

For the CDR3, the DNA is TGTGCCAGCAGTAAGTGGACAGAAGCAAACACCATATATTTT. As protein: CASSKWTEANTIYF. This chain links TRBV25-1 with TRBJ1-3; D is possibly TRBD1 (6 bases). Deletions cut 5 bases from V and 6 bases from J, with 14 bases between. Germline V CDR1 and CDR2: MGHDK, SYGVNS. The CDR3 is 14 amino acids.

J is TRBJ2-3 and V is TRBV5-4; unclear D gene. Germline V gene sequence: CDR1 SGHNT, CDR2 YYREEE (reference sequence). The CDR3 length is 13 residues. V lost 1 base and J 6 bases, leaving 9 bases between the germline ends. CDR3 loop: CASSLSSDDTQYF. CDR3 nucleotides: TGTGCCAGCAGCTTGAGTAGTGATGATACGCAGTATTTT.

The chain couples TRBV2 to TRBJ2-7; 8 positions match TRBD2. Germline assignment: CDR1 SNHLY and CDR2 FYNNEI. The CDR3 sequence is 15 residues long. V gave up 4 bases and J gave up 6 bases; unmatched junction bases: 11. CDR3 bases: TGTGCCAGCAGTGGACCGGGACTAGGGGTTTTCGAGCAGTACTTC. Translated, it gives CASSGPGLGVFEQYF.

The V gene is TRBV5-6, the J gene TRBJ2-3; D unresolved. There are 14 residues in the CDR3. The V gene's germline CDR1 is SGHDT and CDR2 YYEEEE. Deletions cut 4 bases from V and 2 bases from J, with 11 bases between. The CDR3 region has the DNA TGTGCCAGCAGCCTAACATTTATCACAGATACGCAGTATTTT. Its protein product is CASSLTFITDTQYF. The entire variable domain, with the rest obtained from reference TRBV5-6 and TRBJ2-3, is as follows: DAGVTQSPTHLIKTRGQQVTLRCSPKSGHDTVSWYQQALGQGPQFIFQYYEEEERQRGNFPDRFSGHQFPNYSSELNVNALLLGDSALYLCASSLTFITDTQYFGPGTRLTVL.

The chain employs TRBV9 and TRBJ1-3; 9 positions match TRBD1. V gave up 0 bases and J gave up 2 bases; unmatched junction bases: 3. Germline V CDR1 and CDR2: SGDLS, YYNGEE. The CDR3 totals 16 residues. The CDR3 region is CASSVGDRATGNTIYF. In DNA form, the CDR3 reads TGTGCCAGCAGCGTAGGGGACAGGGCGACTGGAAACACCATATATTTT.

The chain joins TRBV9 to TRBJ2-3; D not certain. CDR3 length: 14 amino acids. V was trimmed by 5 bases and J by 6 bases, leaving 16 bases between them. Germline loops: CDR1 SGDLS, CDR2 YYNGEE. As DNA, the CDR3 is TGTGCCAGCAGTCCGGGTCCCCCCGGGGATACGCAGTATTTT. It encodes CASSPGPPGDTQYF.

This chain uses TRBV29-1 with TRBJ2-1; 8 bases are shared with TRBD2. The length of the CDR3 is 15 residues. After removal of 3 bases from V and 9 bases from J, the junction contained 13 bases not matched to a gene. Germline assignment: CDR1 SQVTM and CDR2 ANQGSEA. CDR3 nucleotides: TGCAGCGTTGAGCCTCCGCGGGAGGCCCTCCCTGAGCAGTTCTTC. Translated: CSVEPPREALPEQFF.

V gene TRBV28 combines with J gene TRBJ2-5; D unclear. The CDR3 runs 13 residues. Looked up from germline, CDR1 is MDHEN and CDR2 is SYDVKM. Trimming stripped 4 bases from V and 5 bases from J, with 11 bases between. The DNA for the CDR3 is TGTGCCAGCAGTTCCCCGCCCCACGAGACCCAGTACTTC. Its protein is CASSSPPHETQYF.

The rearrangement links TRBV11-2 to TRBJ2-5, with D perhaps TRBD2 (7 bases). CDR1 and CDR2 from the germline V gene are SGHAT and FQNNGV. The CDR3 covers 15 residues. Trimming shortened V by 2 bases and J by 5 bases, and 15 bases separated the two germline ends. In DNA, the CDR3 is TGTGCCAGCAGCTTATGGGGCGGGGGCCGGGAGACCCAGTACTTC. Translated: CASSLWGGGRETQYF.

This chain connects TRBV6-1 to TRBJ2-7; D not resolved. The CDR3 contains 16 residues. Trimming shortened V by 0 bases and J by 3 bases, and 15 bases separated the two germline ends. Germline values: CDR1 MNHNS, CDR2 SASEGT. CDR3 DNA: TGTGCCAGCAGTGAAGCCTCAGTGGCTTTATTCTACGAGCAGTACTTC. It yields the protein CASSEASVALFYEQYF.

The gene calls are TRBV6-5 and TRBJ2-5; no clear D gene. The V and J ends lost 0 bases and 1 base respectively, with 6 bases between them. Germline CDR1 and CDR2: MNHEY and SVGAGI. The CDR3 is made up of 14 amino acids. CDR3 bases: TGTGCCAGCAGTTACTCGACTCCCCAAGAGACCCAGTACTTC. It translates to CASSYSTPQETQYF.

The chain links TRBV5-1 to TRBJ2-2; D perhaps matches TRBD1 (6 bases). The V end lost 4 bases, the J end lost 4 bases, and 14 bases lay between the germline ends. Germline lookup yields CDR1 SGHRS and CDR2 YFSETQ. This CDR3 spans 15 amino acids. Here the CDR3 reads CASSLRGTPTGELFF. In DNA, the CDR3 is TGCGCCAGCAGCCTAAGAGGGACACCCACCGGGGAGCTGTTTTTT.